Each of the 25 T cell receptor beta chains below was sequenced from the same sample in a study of T cell repertoires in cytomegalovirus infection. TCRdb recomputed calls from the reads with MiXCR, one row per CDR3 protein. The repertoire holds more than 250,000 distinct CDR3 sequences, with roughly 13% as singletons. Sample: PBMCs. The source is a human donor in good health (CMV status not recorded). Some clones in this sample may be carry-over from other donors' samples.

This clonotype has just a few counts. This chain uses TRBV20-1 with TRBJ2-6; 7 positions match TRBD1. Looked up from germline, CDR1 is DFQATT and CDR2 is SNEGSKA (reference sequence). V lost 5 bases, J lost 4 bases, and 8 bases stayed unmatched. CDR3 length equals 15 residues. DNA of the CDR3: TGCAGTGCTCGCCCGACAGGGCGGGGGGCCAACGTCCTGACTTTC. Its protein is CSARPTGRGANVLTF.

This clonotype was detected only a few times. The V call is TRBV7-2, the J call TRBJ1-2; 8 nucleotides agree with TRBD1. The J segment lost 2 bases and the V segment lost 0 bases, leaving 5 bases of the junction unmatched. In germline, CDR1 is SGHTA, CDR2 FQGNSA. CDR3 length: 16 residues. The CDR3 nucleotides are TGTGCCAGCAGCTTAGCTTCTCAGGGGGCGAACTATGGCTACACCTTC. Translated: CASSLASQGANYGYTF.

V and J are TRBV20-1 and TRBJ1-1; D gene uncertain. Deletions cut 5 bases from V and 4 bases from J, with 17 bases between. Germline V gives CDR1 DFQATT, CDR2 SNEGSKA (reference sequence). The CDR3 totals 14 residues. The CDR3 spells CSALGLGYGTEAFF. The CDR3 DNA reads as TGCAGTGCTCTTGGGCTTGGGTATGGCACTGAAGCTTTCTTT.

This clonotype came up many times. The V call is TRBV7-8, the J call TRBJ1-2; a possible D gene is TRBD1 (6 bases). Germline CDR1 is SGHVS and CDR2 is FQNEAQ. Trimming shortened V by 1 base and J by 8 bases, and 14 bases separated the two germline ends. CDR3 length: 14 amino acids. The CDR3 DNA sequence: TGTGCCAGCAGCTTAGATGGTCCCCAGGGGGGCTACACCTTC. This gives the protein CASSLDGPQGGYTF.

As DNA, the CDR3 is TGTGCCAGCAGTGAGTCGTGGGTCGACACTGAAGCTTTCTTT. Its translation is CASSESWVDTEAFF. The chain couples TRBV25-1 to TRBJ1-1; D is uncertain. The germline V gene encodes CDR1 MGHDK and CDR2 SYGVNS. The CDR3 is 14 amino acids. V lost 3 bases, J lost 3 bases, and 11 bases lay in between.

At least ten counts were recorded for this clonotype. This chain links TRBV7-2 with TRBJ2-7; D gene uncertain. CDR1 is SGHTA and CDR2 is FQGNSA in the germline V gene. The CDR3 runs 14 residues. V was trimmed by 1 base and J by 2 bases, leaving 9 bases between them. The CDR3: CASSLVSGAYEQYF. CDR3 in DNA: TGTGCCAGCAGCTTAGTCAGTGGAGCCTACGAGCAGTACTTC. Drawing the rest from reference TRBV7-2 and TRBJ2-7, the complete variable domain is GAGVSQSPSNKVTEKGKDVELRCDPISGHTALYWYRQSLGQGLEFLIYFQGNSAPDKSGLPSDRFSAERTGGSVSTLTIQRTQQEDSAVYLCASSLVSGAYEQYFGPGTRLTVT.

This clonotype has a count of ten or more. The chain is built from TRBV12-3 or TRBV12-4 and TRBJ1-1, with unresolved D. V was shortened by 6 bases and J by 8 bases, with 13 bases between the two germline ends. This CDR3 has 12 amino acids. DNA of the CDR3: TGTGCCAGCAGACGGGCCTACGAGGAAGCTTTCTTT. Its translation is CASRRAYEEAFF.

This clonotype was observed at least ten times. The chain combines TRBV4-3 with TRBJ2-7; 9 nucleotides match TRBD1. V was pared by 6 bases and J by 3 bases, with 12 bases of the junction left unmatched. CDR1 and CDR2 (germline): LGHNA, YSLEER. This CDR3 has 16 residues. CDR3 DNA sequence: TGCGCCAGCAGTCCCAAGGGACAGGGTGGTTACTACGAGCAGTACTTC. It yields the protein CASSPKGQGGYYEQYF.

This chain connects TRBV29-1 to TRBJ2-3; TRBD2 matches 7 bases. Germline trimming cut 6 bases from V and 4 bases from J; bases unmatched to any gene: 13. The CDR3 sequence is 15 residues long. Germline-derived CDR1 and CDR2 are SQVTM and ANQGSEA. In nucleotides, the CDR3 is TGCAGCGTCGTTAGGTTCACGGGAGGCCCAGATACGCAGTATTTT. This gives the protein CSVVRFTGGPDTQYF.

This clonotype was counted many times. The gene calls are TRBV15 and TRBJ2-7; D tentatively fits TRBD1 or TRBD2 (5 bases each). The germline V gene has CDR1 LNHNV and CDR2 YYDKDF (reference sequence). Trimming shortened V by 6 bases and J by 0 bases, and 15 bases separated the two germline ends. The CDR3 is 15 amino acids. CDR3 region: CATRESPGSSYEQYF. Here the CDR3 DNA reads TGTGCCACCAGAGAGTCCCCAGGGAGCTCCTACGAGCAGTACTTC. Filled out from reference TRBV15 and TRBJ2-7, the complete variable domain reads DAMVIQNPRYQVTQFGKPVTLSCSQTLNHNVMYWYQQKSSQAPKLLFHYYDKDFNNEADTPDNFQSRRPNTSFCFLDIRSPGLGDTAMYLCATRESPGSSYEQYFGPGTRLTVT.

This clonotype turned up a few times. The chain uses TRBV20-1 and TRBJ1-5; a weak D match, TRBD1 (5 bases). Germline-derived CDR1 and CDR2 are DFQATT and SNEGSKA (reference sequence). This CDR3 spans 16 amino acids. V lost 3 bases and J lost 0, with 15 bases in between. The CDR3 DNA reads TGCAGTGCTAGTGGTCAGGGAGCTTATAGCAATCAGCCCCAGCATTTT. Amino acids: CSASGQGAYSNQPQHF.

This clonotype was detected ten times or more. The chain recombines TRBV7-9 with TRBJ1-5, with D possibly matching TRBD1 (6 bases). Germline lookup yields CDR1 SEHNR and CDR2 FQNEAQ (reference sequence). The CDR3 is made up of 14 amino acids. Trimming took off 2 bases at V and 5 bases at J, with 10 bases between the two ends. The CDR3 DNA sequence: TGTGCCAGCAGCTTATCGGGGGCCCATCAGCCCCAGCATTTT. Protein product: CASSLSGAHQPQHF. Full variable domain (rest looked up from reference TRBV7-9 and TRBJ1-5): DTGVSQNPRHKITKRGQNVTFRCDPISEHNRLYWYRQTLGQGPEFLTYFQNEAQLEKSRLLSDRFSAERPKGSFSTLEIQRTEQGDSAMYLCASSLSGAHQPQHFGDGTRLSIL.

This clonotype was counted a few times. The chain links TRBV7-3 to TRBJ2-5; D gene uncertain. With 5 bases removed from V and 3 bases from J, the gap between germline ends came to 10 bases. This CDR3 has 13 residues. CDR1 is SGHTA and CDR2 is FQGTGA in the germline V gene. CDR3 protein: CASSPGPKETQYF. For the CDR3, the DNA is TGTGCCAGCAGCCCGGGCCCGAAAGAGACCCAGTACTTC.

This clonotype was detected many times. This chain connects TRBV7-2 to TRBJ2-3; D call uncertain. The CDR3 totals 16 residues. The V gene lost 1 base and the J gene lost 7 bases, with 18 bases spanning the gap. Germline V lookup: CDR1 SGHTA, CDR2 FQGNSA. CDR3 coding DNA: TGTGCCAGCAGCTTAGTTGGACCCCAGCCTAGTTATACGCAGTATTTT. It codes for CASSLVGPQPSYTQYF.

In its sample, this clonotype was seen many times. The chain couples TRBV11-3 to TRBJ1-1; TRBD1 aligns across 7 bases. Trimming at V came to 4 bases and at J to 10 bases, leaving 3 bases not matched to a gene. The germline CDR1 and CDR2 sequences are SGHNT and YENEEA. This CDR3 region has 11 residues. The CDR3 loop is CASSSGGAAFF. The CDR3 DNA reads as TGTGCCAGCAGCTCAGGGGGAGCAGCTTTCTTT.

The chain joins TRBV28 to TRBJ2-5, with D perhaps matching TRBD2 (6 bases). This CDR3 is 14 amino acids long. Germline V gene data show CDR1 as MDHEN and CDR2 as SYDVKM. V lost 3 bases, J lost 5 bases, and 13 bases lay in between. The CDR3 here is CASSLGSGSETQYF. In nucleotides, the CDR3 is TGTGCCAGCAGTTTGGGTTCCGGGAGTGAGACCCAGTACTTC.

Ten or more counts support this clonotype. The chain combines TRBV4-1 with TRBJ2-7, with 7 bases matching TRBD1. Trimming took 3 bases from V and 7 from J; bases not matched to a gene: 3. CDR1 and CDR2 (germline): MGHRA, YSYEKL. The CDR3 loop spans 12 amino acids. This CDR3 is CASSHTGEEQYF. The CDR3 nucleotides are TGCGCCAGCAGCCACACAGGGGAAGAGCAGTACTTC.

This clonotype has a handful of counts. The V call is TRBV3-1, the J call TRBJ2-1; D unresolved. Per the germline V gene, CDR1 is LGHDT and CDR2 is YNNKEL (reference sequence). The CDR3 runs 11 residues. With 1 base removed from V and 15 bases from J, the gap between germline ends came to 10 bases. CDR3 sequence reads: CASSQVTAWFF. The CDR3 DNA reads as TGTGCCAGCAGCCAAGTAACGGCCTGGTTCTTC.

This clonotype was found a few times. The CDR3 loop reads CASSQVGASYEQYF. CDR3 nucleotides: TGTGCCAGCAGCCAGGTGGGGGCATCCTACGAGCAGTACTTC. J is TRBJ2-7 and V is TRBV2; perhaps TRBD1 as D (6 bases). This CDR3 spans 14 amino acids. The germline CDR1 and CDR2 sequences are SNHLY and FYNNEI. Between the trimmed V and J ends, which lost 6 bases and 1 base, there was a span of 13 bases.

The V and J genes are TRBV5-1 and TRBJ2-1, with a weak D call TRBD1 (6 bases). Germline V gene data show CDR1 as SGHRS and CDR2 as YFSETQ. Trimming took off 4 bases at V and 7 bases at J, with 15 bases between the two ends. The length of the CDR3 is 14 residues. The DNA for the CDR3 is TGCGCCAGCAGCGAGGGGGTGAAGGGGAATGAGCAGTTCTTC. As protein: CASSEGVKGNEQFF.

This clonotype appeared a few times. The V gene is TRBV15, the J gene TRBJ2-1; 14 bases agree with TRBD2. V was pared by 3 bases and J by 8 bases, with 18 bases of the junction left unmatched. Germline V CDR1 and CDR2: LNHNV, YYDKDF (reference sequence). CDR3 length: 20 residues. The CDR3 here is CATSSPIGLTSGGAVYEQFF. CDR3 DNA: TGTGCCACCAGCAGTCCCATAGGATTGACTAGCGGGGGGGCGGTCTATGAGCAGTTCTTC.

This clonotype was recorded a few times. This sequence joins TRBV29-1 and TRBJ2-7; TRBD2 agrees at 8 bases. J was trimmed by 3 bases and V by 6 bases; bases with no gene match: 13. This CDR3 has 15 amino acids. CDR1 SQVTM and CDR2 ANQGSEA come from the germline V gene. The CDR3 sequence is CSVVLAVPTNYEQYF. As DNA, the CDR3 is TGCAGCGTGGTACTAGCGGTCCCTACGAACTACGAGCAGTACTTC.

The sample holds many counts of this clonotype. The rearrangement joins TRBV7-2 to TRBJ1-5; 7 bases are a match to TRBD1. The CDR3 loop spans 13 amino acids. Per the germline V gene, CDR1 is SGHTA and CDR2 is FQGNSA. V lost 4 bases to trimming and J lost 6 bases; unmatched junction nucleotides: 3. CDR3 sequence (DNA): TGTGCCAGCAGCTACGACAGGGTTCAGCCCCAGCATTTT. It translates to CASSYDRVQPQHF.

This clonotype was seen repeatedly, ten times or more. The genes are TRBV28 and TRBJ1-5; a possible D gene is TRBD1 (5 bases). The CDR3 covers 17 residues. Trimming pared 3 bases from V and 4 bases from J, leaving 19 bases between. CDR1 and CDR2 from the germline V gene are MDHEN and SYDVKM. The CDR3 loop is CASSFELGGADNQPQHF. CDR3 in DNA: TGTGCCAGCAGTTTCGAACTTGGAGGGGCCGATAATCAGCCCCAGCATTTT.

The table lists this clonotype with many counts. The chain employs TRBV20-1 and TRBJ1-2; tentative D call: TRBD1 (5 bases). Germline V CDR1 and CDR2: DFQATT, SNEGSKA (reference sequence). The CDR3 runs 10 residues. The ends were cut back, 4 bases at V and 8 bases at J, with 8 bases in the middle. CDR3: CSAISGGYTF. The CDR3 DNA reads as TGCAGTGCTATATCAGGGGGCTACACCTTC.